The source of this T cell receptor beta chain is a study of blood T cell repertoires in COVID-19. At the level of the study: COVID-19 samples, acute and convalescent, were from the United States, Italy and Spain. T cells, B-cell-depleted T cells, or PBMCs supplied cDNA or gDNA.

Methods used by the authors: Amplification with reference gene primers provided the estimates of nucleated cell counts. Sequencing was performed with immunoSEQ multiplex PCR; in TCRdb, only in-frame clones are kept and a portion is missing. D and trimming come from the DNA, and the V and J calls and clone size come from that table. The sample lists about 270,000 clones; roughly nine tenths were seen once. The CDR3 covers 14 residues. Trimming left V 0 bases short and J 2 bases short, with 7 bases between. Looked up from germline, CDR1 is SGHVS and CDR2 is FQNEAQ. Patients in Seattle were enrolled during active infection, then followed longitudinally.

This TCR was sampled from a woman aged 25 to 39 with COVID-19, enrolled during active disease. Material for sequencing was peripheral blood. The genes are TRBV7-8 and TRBJ1-2, with D unresolved. The CDR3 DNA is TGTGCCAGCAGCTTAGCGCACGAGAACTATGGCTACACCTTC. Translating it yields CASSLAHENYGYTF.